This entry lists 9 T cell receptor beta chains sequenced from one sample in a study of shared clonotypes between healthy human individuals. Data came from immunoSEQ multiplex PCR; TCRdb stores just in-frame clones and leaves some out. Of about 490,000 clones detected, about 72% appear once; the ten largest clones hold 12%. Specimen: PBMCs. The receptors come from a woman aged 40 to 50 in good health. Some clones in this sample may be carry-over from other donors' samples.

The rearrangement uses TRBV29-1 and TRBJ2-7; TRBD1 matches 11 bases. The ends lost 6 bases at V and 1 base at J; junction bases unmatched: 2. Germline values: CDR1 SQVTM, CDR2 ANQGSEA. This CDR3 comprises 13 residues. DNA for the CDR3: TGCAGCGTAGGGACAGGGGGATCCTACGAGCAGTACTTC. Encoded protein: CSVGTGGSYEQYF.

The chain employs TRBV28 and TRBJ2-5, with 7 bases aligning to TRBD1. This CDR3 is 14 amino acids long. The V gene end was trimmed by 7 bases and the J gene end by 0 bases; junction bases not matched to a gene: 5. The V gene's germline CDR1 is MDHEN and CDR2 SYDVKM. CDR3 nucleotides: TGTGCCAGCAATAGGGGGCCAAACCAAGAGACCCAGTACTTC. Translating it yields CASNRGPNQETQYF.

This rearrangement joins TRBV7-2 to TRBJ2-7; 7 nucleotides align to TRBD2. Germline V gene sequence: CDR1 SGHTA, CDR2 FQGNSA. The CDR3 covers 15 residues. The J segment lost 4 bases and the V segment lost 1 base, leaving 7 bases of the junction unmatched. The CDR3 DNA follows: TGTGCCAGCAGCTTAGATGGCGGGAGCCGGTACGAGCAGTACTTC. It translates to CASSLDGGSRYEQYF. The full variable domain, completed using reference TRBV7-2 and TRBJ2-7, is GAGVSQSPSNKVTEKGKDVELRCDPISGHTALYWYRQSLGQGLEFLIYFQGNSAPDKSGLPSDRFSAERTGGSVSTLTIQRTQQEDSAVYLCASSLDGGSRYEQYFGPGTRLTVT.

This clone was picked up many times. The same CDR3 can be traced to other DNA sequences in this sample. The chain has TRBV7-2 and TRBJ2-2; D possibly corresponds to TRBD2 (7 bases). Germline V lookup: CDR1 SGHTA, CDR2 FQGNSA. CDR3 length equals 16 residues. Trimming took 5 bases from V and 2 from J, leaving 15 bases between them. CDR3 DNA: TGTGCCAGCAGCACACAGGGACTACCCAACACCGGGGAGCTGTTTTTT. This translates into CASSTQGLPNTGELFF.

V gene TRBV5-1 combines with J gene TRBJ2-3, with 10 bases identical to TRBD1. Per the germline V gene, CDR1 is SGHRS and CDR2 is YFSETQ. The ends lost 4 bases at V and 1 base at J; junction bases unmatched: 3. The CDR3 has 15 residues. CDR3 sequence reads: CASSTGTGGTDTQYF. The DNA for the CDR3 is TGCGCCAGCAGCACGGGGACAGGGGGCACAGATACGCAGTATTTT.

The chain links TRBV6-1 to TRBJ2-3, with TRBD2 identical over 9 bases. Unmatched junction bases numbered 4, after V lost 8 bases and J lost 1 base. This CDR3 comprises 14 residues. Germline V gene data show CDR1 as MNHNS and CDR2 as SASEGT. DNA for the CDR3: TGTGCCAGCGGTAGCGGGAGTGGCACAGATACGCAGTATTTT. Translated: CASGSGSGTDTQYF.

The chain carries TRBV4-1 and TRBJ2-4, with 7 nucleotides matching TRBD2. Germline loops: CDR1 MGHRA, CDR2 YSYEKL. The length of the CDR3 is 18 residues. The ends lost 2 bases at V and 0 bases at J; junction bases unmatched: 10. In DNA form, the CDR3 reads TGCGCCAGCAGCCAATGGGCCCGGGGAGGGTTAGCCAAAAACATTCAGTACTTC. Protein product: CASSQWARGGLAKNIQYF.

J is TRBJ2-5 and V is TRBV19; D is possibly TRBD2 (6 bases). Trimming stripped 9 bases from V and 4 bases from J, with 18 bases between. CDR3 size: 14 residues. The germline gives CDR1 LNHDA, CDR2 SQIVND (reference sequence). CDR3 loop: CASGWGVRGETQYF. The DNA for the CDR3 is TGTGCCAGCGGTTGGGGGGTCCGCGGAGAGACCCAGTACTTC.

This clone was observed a few times. The chain links TRBV5-5 to TRBJ2-7, with 11 bases identical to TRBD2. This CDR3 is built from 15 residues. Germline V gives CDR1 SGHKS, CDR2 YYEKEE (reference sequence). V gave up 2 bases and J gave up 1 base; unmatched junction bases: 2. CDR3 protein: CASSFRLAGSYEQYF. CDR3 coding DNA: TGTGCCAGCAGCTTTAGACTAGCGGGATCCTACGAGCAGTACTTC.